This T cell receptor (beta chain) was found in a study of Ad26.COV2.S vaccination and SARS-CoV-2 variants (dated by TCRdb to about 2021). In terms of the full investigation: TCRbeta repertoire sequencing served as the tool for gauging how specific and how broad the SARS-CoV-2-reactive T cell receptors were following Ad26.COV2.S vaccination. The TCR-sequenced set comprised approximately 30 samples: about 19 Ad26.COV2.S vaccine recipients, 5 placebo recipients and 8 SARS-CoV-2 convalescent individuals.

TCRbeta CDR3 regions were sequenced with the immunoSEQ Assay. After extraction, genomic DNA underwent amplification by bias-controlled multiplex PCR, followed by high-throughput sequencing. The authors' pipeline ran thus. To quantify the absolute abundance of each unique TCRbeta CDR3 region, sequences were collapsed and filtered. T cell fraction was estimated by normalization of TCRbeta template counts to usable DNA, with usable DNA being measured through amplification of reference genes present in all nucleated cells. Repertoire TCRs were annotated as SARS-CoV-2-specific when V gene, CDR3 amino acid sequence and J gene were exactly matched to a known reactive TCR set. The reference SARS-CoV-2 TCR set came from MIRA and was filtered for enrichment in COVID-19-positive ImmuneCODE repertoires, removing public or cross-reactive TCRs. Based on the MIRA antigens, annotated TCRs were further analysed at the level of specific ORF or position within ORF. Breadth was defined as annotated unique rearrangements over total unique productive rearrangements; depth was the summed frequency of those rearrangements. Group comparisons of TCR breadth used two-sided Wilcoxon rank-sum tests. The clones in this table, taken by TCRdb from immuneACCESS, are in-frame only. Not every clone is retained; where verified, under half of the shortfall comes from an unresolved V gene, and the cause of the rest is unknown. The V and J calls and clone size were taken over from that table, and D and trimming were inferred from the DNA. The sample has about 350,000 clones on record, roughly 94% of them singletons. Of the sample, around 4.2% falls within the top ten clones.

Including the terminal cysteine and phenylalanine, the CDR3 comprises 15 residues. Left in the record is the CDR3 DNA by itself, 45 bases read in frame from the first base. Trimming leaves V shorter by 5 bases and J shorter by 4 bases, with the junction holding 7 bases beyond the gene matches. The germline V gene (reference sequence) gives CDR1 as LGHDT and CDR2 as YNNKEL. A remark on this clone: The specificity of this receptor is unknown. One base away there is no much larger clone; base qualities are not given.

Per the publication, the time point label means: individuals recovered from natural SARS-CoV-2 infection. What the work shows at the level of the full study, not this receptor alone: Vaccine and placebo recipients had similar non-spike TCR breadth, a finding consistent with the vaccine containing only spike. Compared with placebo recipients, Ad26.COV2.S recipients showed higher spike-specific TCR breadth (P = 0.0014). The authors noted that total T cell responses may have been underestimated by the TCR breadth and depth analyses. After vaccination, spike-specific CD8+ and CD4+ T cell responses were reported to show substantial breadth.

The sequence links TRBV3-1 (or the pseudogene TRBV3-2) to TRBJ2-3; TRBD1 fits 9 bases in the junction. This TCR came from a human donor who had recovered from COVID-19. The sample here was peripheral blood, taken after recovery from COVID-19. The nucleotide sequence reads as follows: TGTGCCAGCAGCTTCAGACAGGGGGGACCAGATACGCAGTATTTT. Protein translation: CASSFRQGGPDTQYF.